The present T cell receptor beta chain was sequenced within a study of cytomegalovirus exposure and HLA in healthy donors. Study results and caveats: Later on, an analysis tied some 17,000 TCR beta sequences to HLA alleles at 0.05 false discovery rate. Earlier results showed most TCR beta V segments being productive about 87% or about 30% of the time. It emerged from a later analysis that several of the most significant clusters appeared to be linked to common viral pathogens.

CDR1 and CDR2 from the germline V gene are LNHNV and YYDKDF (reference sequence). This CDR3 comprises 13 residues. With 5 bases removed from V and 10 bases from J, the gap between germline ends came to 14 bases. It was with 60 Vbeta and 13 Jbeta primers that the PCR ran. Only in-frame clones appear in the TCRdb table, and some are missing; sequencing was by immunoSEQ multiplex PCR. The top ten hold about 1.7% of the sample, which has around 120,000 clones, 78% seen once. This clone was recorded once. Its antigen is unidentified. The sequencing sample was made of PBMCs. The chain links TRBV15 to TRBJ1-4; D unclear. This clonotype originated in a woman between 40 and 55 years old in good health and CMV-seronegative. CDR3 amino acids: CATSLQSVRKLFF. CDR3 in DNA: TGTGCCACCAGCTTACAGTCCGTGCGAAAACTGTTTTTT.